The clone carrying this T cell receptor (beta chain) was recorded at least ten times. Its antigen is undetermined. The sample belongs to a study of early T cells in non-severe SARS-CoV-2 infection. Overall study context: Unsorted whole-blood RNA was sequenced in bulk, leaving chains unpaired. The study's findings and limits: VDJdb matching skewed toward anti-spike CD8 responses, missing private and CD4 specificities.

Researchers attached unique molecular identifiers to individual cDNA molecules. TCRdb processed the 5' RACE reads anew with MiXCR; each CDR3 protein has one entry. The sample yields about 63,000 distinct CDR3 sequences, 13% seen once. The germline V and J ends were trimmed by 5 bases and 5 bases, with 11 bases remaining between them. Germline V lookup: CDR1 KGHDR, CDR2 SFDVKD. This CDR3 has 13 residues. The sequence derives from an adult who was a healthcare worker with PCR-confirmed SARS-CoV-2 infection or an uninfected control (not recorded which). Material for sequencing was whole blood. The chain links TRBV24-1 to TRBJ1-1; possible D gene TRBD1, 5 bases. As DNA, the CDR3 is TGTGCCACCAGTGTAGTTAAGGGGACTGAAGCTTTCTTT. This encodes CATSVVKGTEAFF.